The 17 T cell receptor beta chains given below trace back to one sample, sequenced in a study of neoadjuvant anti-PD-1 for oral cavity cancer. Generated by immunoSEQ multiplex PCR, the TCRdb table keeps only in-frame clones and is missing some. Of 14,000 or so clones in the sample, around 60% were seen once. The specimen comprised PBMCs, sampled before nivolumab (anti-PD-1) treatment. These receptors all stem from a person between 40 and 85 years old with oral cavity squamous cell carcinoma.

The chain uses TRBV6-4 and TRBJ1-1; weak D call: TRBD1 (5 bases). The germline V and J ends were trimmed by 3 bases and 4 bases, with 12 bases remaining between them. This CDR3 is 14 amino acids long. The germline V gene encodes CDR1 MRHNA and CDR2 SNTAGT. The CDR3 is CASSESEQGTEAFF. CDR3 coding DNA: TGTGCCAGCAGTGAGTCGGAGCAGGGCACTGAAGCTTTCTTT.

The chain links TRBV23-1 to TRBJ1-5; D is possibly TRBD1 (5 bases). TRBV23-1 falls under the ORF class, with uncertain function. CDR3 size: 20 residues. Trimming removed 11 bases at V and 1 base at J, with 33 bases between. This CDR3 reads CARRGGLKEGPPPSNQPQHF. CDR3 DNA sequence: TGCGCCCGACGGGGTGGGTTAAAGGAGGGGCCCCCCCCCAGCAATCAGCCCCAGCATTTT.

The chain uses TRBV7-9 and TRBJ2-1; 10 nucleotides agree with TRBD2. The CDR3 is made up of 16 amino acids. Germline V gives CDR1 SEHNR, CDR2 FQNEAQ (reference sequence). V lost 3 bases and J lost 4; bases outside the gene matches: 6. This chain's CDR3 is CASSLELAGVYNEQFF. CDR3 nucleotide sequence: TGTGCCAGCAGCTTGGAGCTAGCGGGGGTATACAATGAGCAGTTCTTC.

The J gene is TRBJ1-3, the V gene TRBV19; possibly TRBD1 for D (6 bases). Per the germline V gene, CDR1 is LNHDA and CDR2 is SQIVND (reference sequence). The CDR3 is 17 residues long. V lost 4 bases to trimming and J lost 0 bases, with 16 bases between them. Written as DNA, the CDR3 is TGTGCCAGTAGTACCACCCGGGGGCCCCGCTCTGGAAACACCATATATTTT. Protein sequence: CASSTTRGPRSGNTIYF.

The table lists this clone with a few counts. The chain has TRBV2 and TRBJ1-1, with 7 bases aligning to TRBD1. V trimming: 6 bases; J trimming: 0 bases; junction bases outside the gene matches: 7. Germline V gene lookup returns CDR1 SNHLY and CDR2 FYNNEI. The CDR3 spans 15 residues. The CDR3 region has the DNA TGTGCCAGCAGGGCAGAACAGGGGCTGAACACTGAAGCTTTCTTT. Its protein product is CASRAEQGLNTEAFF.

A single count supports this clone. This sequence joins TRBV7-6 and TRBJ2-1; 14 bases agree with TRBD2. The germline V gene has CDR1 SGHVS and CDR2 FNYEAQ. CDR3 length: 20 residues. Trimming removed 5 bases from V and 3 bases from J; junction bases left unmatched: 15. The CDR3 here is CASSGYTGLAGEYHYNEQFF. CDR3 coding DNA: TGTGCCAGCAGCGGGTACACGGGACTAGCGGGGGAATATCACTACAATGAGCAGTTCTTC.

This sequence joins TRBV6-5 and TRBJ2-1, with 14 bases lining up with TRBD2. The V gene's germline CDR1 is MNHEY and CDR2 SVGAGI. Trimming took 6 bases from V and 12 from J; bases not matched to a gene: 7. The CDR3 totals 14 residues. The CDR3 sequence is CASRGTSGGDGQFF. As DNA, the CDR3 is TGTGCCAGCAGAGGGACTAGCGGGGGTGACGGGCAGTTCTTC.

This chain links TRBV5-8 with TRBJ1-1, with 12 positions matching TRBD1. V was clipped by 4 bases and J by 5 bases; unmatched bases: 6. This CDR3 contains 15 residues. CDR1 is SGHTS and CDR2 is YDEGEE in the germline V gene. For the CDR3, the DNA is TGTGCCAGCAGCCCAAGGGACAGGGGGCCGACTGAAGCTTTCTTT. Its protein product is CASSPRDRGPTEAFF.

The V gene is TRBV10-3, the J gene TRBJ1-2; D is perhaps TRBD1 (6 bases). Germline assignment: CDR1 ENHRY and CDR2 SYGVKD. CDR3 length: 15 residues. V was cut by 1 base and J by 2 bases, with 11 bases left in between. The CDR3 DNA follows: TGTGCCATCAGTGAGTGGGGGGCGGCGAACTATGGCTACACCTTC. This sequence encodes CAISEWGAANYGYTF.

V usage is TRBV11-2 and J usage is TRBJ2-4; no clear D. This CDR3 has 14 residues. Germline CDR1 SGHAT, CDR2 FQNNGV. CDR3 amino acids: CASARLLAKNIQYF. CDR3 sequence (DNA): TGTGCTTCAGCGCGATTACTAGCCAAAAACATTCAGTACTTC.

The chain has TRBV27 and TRBJ1-3; the match to TRBD1 covers 8 bases. CDR1 and CDR2 from the germline V gene are MNHEY and SMNVEV (reference sequence). This CDR3 region has 16 residues. V shed 0 bases and J 4 bases; nucleotides not matched to a gene: 5. CDR3 DNA: TGTGCCAGCAGTTTATCGGGCAGGGGGCTCGGAAACACCATATATTTT. It is translated as CASSLSGRGLGNTIYF.

The J gene is TRBJ2-3, the V gene TRBV28; D unresolved. Per germline, CDR1 MDHEN and CDR2 SYDVKM. This CDR3 region has 14 residues. Trimming pared 7 bases from V and 0 bases from J, leaving 11 bases between. CDR3 sequence (DNA): TGTGCCAGCAAATCGCAGATTAGCACAGATACGCAGTATTTT. This codes for CASKSQISTDTQYF.

The CDR3 spells CASSEGDRVSDLGELFF. CDR3 nucleotide sequence: TGTGCCAGCAGTGAGGGGGACAGGGTTTCGGATCTCGGGGAGCTGTTTTTT. The chain combines TRBV2 with TRBJ2-2; 9 bases map to TRBD1. V lost 3 bases and J lost 7; bases outside the gene matches: 12. The CDR3 contains 17 residues. The germline gives CDR1 SNHLY, CDR2 FYNNEI. Full variable domain (remainder filled in from reference TRBV2 and TRBJ2-2): EPEVTQTPSHQVTQMGQEVILRCVPISNHLYFYWYRQILGQKVEFLVSFYNNEISEKSEIFDDQFSVERPDGSNFTLKIRSTKLEDSAMYFCASSEGDRVSDLGELFFGEGSRLTVL.

The J gene is TRBJ2-2, the V gene TRBV30; 10 nucleotides agree with TRBD2. Trimming cost V 2 bases and J 5 bases; bases outside gene matches: 5. The CDR3 consists of 15 residues. CDR1 GTSNPN and CDR2 SVGIG come from the germline V gene (reference sequence). The CDR3 region has the DNA TGTGCCTGGAGTCCTAGCGGGAGCGAGACCGGGGAGCTGTTTTTT. It codes for CAWSPSGSETGELFF.

The chain uses TRBV2 and TRBJ1-6, with D maybe TRBD1 (5 bases). CDR1 is SNHLY, CDR2 FYNNEI, per germline. Trimming cost V 7 bases and J 5 bases, with 24 bases left between them. The CDR3 has 18 residues. CDR3: CASTGDSMFVRNNSPLHF. For the CDR3, the DNA is TGTGCCAGCACTGGTGACAGTATGTTCGTGAGGAATAATTCACCCCTCCACTTT. The variable domain in full, completed from reference TRBV2 and TRBJ1-6, reads EPEVTQTPSHQVTQMGQEVILRCVPISNHLYFYWYRQILGQKVEFLVSFYNNEISEKSEIFDDQFSVERPDGSNFTLKIRSTKLEDSAMYFCASTGDSMFVRNNSPLHFGNGTRLTVT.

In its sample, this clone was seen a few times. The chain couples TRBV28 to TRBJ2-3; 11 bases agree with TRBD2. The CDR3 totals 18 residues. From germline, CDR1 is MDHEN and CDR2 SYDVKM. With 4 bases clipped from V and 4 bases from J, the junction kept 13 bases outside the gene matches. The CDR3: CASSSPYKLAGDSDTQYF. The DNA for the CDR3 is TGTGCCAGCAGTTCCCCTTACAAACTAGCGGGAGATTCAGATACGCAGTATTTT.

This clone was detected only a few times. The V call is TRBV25-1, the J call TRBJ2-3; 7 bases are shared with TRBD1. Germline V gives CDR1 MGHDK, CDR2 SYGVNS. With 3 bases clipped from V and 4 bases from J, the junction kept 7 bases outside the gene matches. This CDR3 region has 15 residues. The CDR3: CASSDMRQGPDTQYF. The CDR3 region has the DNA TGTGCCAGCAGTGATATGAGACAGGGCCCAGATACGCAGTATTTT. The full variable domain, rest sourced from reference TRBV25-1 and TRBJ2-3, is EADIYQTPRYLVIGTGKKITLECSQTMGHDKMYWYQQDPGMELHLIHYSYGVNSTEKGDLSSESTVSRIRTEHFPLTLESARPSHTSQYLCASSDMRQGPDTQYFGPGTRLTVL.